These T cell receptor beta chains were read from a single sample in a study of technical replicates of blood from several donors. Assay used: immunoSEQ multiplex PCR; TCRdb lists only in-frame clones, some missing. The sample consists of approximately 66,000 clones, around 87% of them appearing once. Sequenced sample: PBMCs. Receptors were obtained from a human donor in good health. Some clones in this sample may be carry-over from other donors' samples. CDR3s include the opening cysteine and the closing phenylalanine or tryptophan. The D gene is left open where the match is weak. The size field is filled for only some rows; it gives once, few, many or a size class.

J gene,V gene,D gene,clone size,CDR3 protein,CDR3 DNA
TRBJ2-7,TRBV27,NA,NA,CASSLMSRYEQYF,TGTGCCAGCAGTTTAATGTCTCGCTACGAGCAGTACTTC
TRBJ1-3,TRBV7-8,NA,few,CASSSNRFSGNTIYF,TGTGCCAGCAGCTCAAACAGGTTCTCTGGAAACACCATATATTTT
TRBJ1-2,TRBV28,NA,NA,CASAGNLYGYTF,TGTGCCAGCGCCGGGAACCTCTATGGCTACACCTTC
TRBJ2-3,TRBV4-3,TRBD2,NA,CASSQDRLAGYQSDTQYF,TGCGCCAGCAGCCAAGATAGGCTAGCGGGGTACCAATCAGATACGCAGTATTTT
TRBJ1-1,TRBV19,TRBD1,NA,CASSMGDRENTEAFF,TGTGCCAGTAGTATGGGGGACAGGGAGAACACTGAAGCTTTCTTT
TRBJ2-3,TRBV7-2,TRBD2,few,CASSLLAGKRGDTQYF,TGTGCCAGCAGCTTACTAGCGGGGAAGAGGGGAGATACGCAGTATTTT
TRBJ2-1,TRBV7-8,TRBD2,once,CASSSLAGGHSVSYNEQFF,TGTGCCAGCAGCTCTCTAGCGGGGGGCCACTCCGTCTCCTACAATGAGCAGTTCTTC
TRBJ1-5,TRBV5-8,TRBD1,NA,CASSRGTVLNQPQHF,TGTGCCAGCAGCCGGGGGACAGTCCTTAATCAGCCCCAGCATTTT
TRBJ2-3,TRBV15,NA,NA,CATSTSDSIWKDTQYF,TGTGCCACCAGCACTTCAGACAGTATCTGGAAAGATACGCAGTATTTT
TRBJ1-1,TRBV5-1,NA,once,CASSLDRGKGTEAFF,TGCGCCAGCAGCTTGGACCGTGGAAAGGGGACTGAAGCTTTCTTT
TRBJ2-2,TRBV5-1,NA,NA,CASSRTANTGELFF,TGCGCCAGCAGCCGCACGGCGAACACCGGGGAGCTGTTTTTT
TRBJ2-2,TRBV2,TRBD2,NA,CASKGLAGGNTGELFF,TGTGCCAGCAAGGGACTAGCGGGAGGTAACACCGGGGAGCTGTTTTTT
TRBJ2-5,TRBV10-3,TRBD2,NA,CAISEASGGFQETQYF,TGTGCCATCAGTGAAGCTAGCGGGGGGTTCCAAGAGACCCAGTACTTC
TRBJ2-7,TRBV28,TRBD1,NA,CASSPRQGPYEQYF,TGTGCCAGCAGTCCACGACAGGGGCCCTACGAGCAGTACTTC
TRBJ2-7,TRBV4-2,NA,NA,CASSQGLGENYEQYF,TGTGCCAGCAGCCAAGGTTTAGGAGAGAACTACGAGCAGTACTTC
TRBJ2-7,TRBV11-2,NA,once,CASSLVPGAPYEQYF,TGTGCCAGCAGCTTAGTTCCCGGAGCCCCCTACGAGCAGTACTTC
TRBJ2-3,TRBV9,NA,NA,CASSGDISTDTQYF,TGTGCCAGCAGCGGGGACATAAGCACAGATACGCAGTATTTT
TRBJ2-3,TRBV4-3,TRBD2,NA,CASSQELETSGSNTQYF,TGCGCCAGCAGCCAAGAGCTGGAGACTAGCGGGAGTAATACGCAGTATTTT
TRBJ1-1,TRBV9,NA,few,CASSVVPSGNTEAFF,TGTGCCAGCAGCGTAGTCCCGTCGGGGAACACTGAAGCTTTCTTT
TRBJ2-1,TRBV29-1,NA,NA,CSAPDDSNEQFF,TGCAGCGCCCCAGACGACAGTAATGAGCAGTTCTTC
TRBJ2-7,TRBV12-5,TRBD1,NA,CASGLGQGSFHEQYF,TGTGCTAGTGGTTTGGGACAGGGTAGCTTCCACGAGCAGTACTTC
TRBJ1-3,TRBV5-6,NA,few,CASSLFDSPSGNTIYF,TGTGCCAGCAGCTTGTTTGACAGTCCCTCTGGAAACACCATATATTTT
TRBJ2-1,TRBV5-5,NA,NA,CASSLVLEQFF,TGTGCCAGCAGCTTGGTCCTAGAGCAGTTCTTC
TRBJ2-3,TRBV6-1,TRBD2,many,CASSEALAGGPDTQYF,TGTGCCAGCAGTGAAGCGCTAGCGGGAGGGCCAGATACGCAGTATTTT
TRBJ1-3,TRBV6-1,TRBD1,NA,CASDDRGDGRNTIYF,TGTGCCAGCGACGACAGGGGTGATGGGAGAAACACCATATATTTT
TRBJ2-3,TRBV7-3,TRBD2,NA,CASSSLGGFQDTQYF,TGTGCCAGCAGCTCCTTGGGAGGGTTTCAAGATACGCAGTATTTT
TRBJ1-1,TRBV30,NA,NA,CAWSAQANTEAFF,TGTGCCTGGAGTGCTCAGGCGAACACTGAAGCTTTCTTT
TRBJ2-3,TRBV6-6,NA,once,CASSPPTGLTDTQYF,TGTGCCAGCAGCCCACCTACAGGGTTGACAGATACGCAGTATTTT
TRBJ1-2,TRBV5-1,NA,few,CASRSLSGYGYTF,TGCGCCAGCAGATCCCTCTCGGGCTATGGCTACACCTTC
TRBJ2-5,TRBV5-6,NA,few,CASSSESYQETQYF,TGTGCCAGCAGCTCCGAGTCTTACCAAGAGACCCAGTACTTC
TRBJ2-7,TRBV4-3,TRBD2,NA,CASSRFAGEEDEQYF,TGCGCCAGCAGCCGCTTTGCGGGAGAAGAGGACGAGCAGTACTTC
TRBJ2-1,TRBV7-3,NA,NA,CASSPIAAFSYNEQFF,TGTGCCAGCAGCCCCATTGCGGCCTTCTCCTACAATGAGCAGTTCTTC
TRBJ1-5,TRBV15,TRBD1,NA,CATSQDRGNQPQHF,TGTGCCACCAGCCAAGACAGGGGCAATCAGCCCCAGCATTTT
TRBJ1-2,TRBV5-5,NA,NA,CASSLTAHYGYTF,TGTGCCAGCAGCTTAACAGCTCACTATGGCTACACCTTC
TRBJ2-1,TRBV11-3,NA,NA,CASSLGASEQFF,TGTGCCAGCAGCTTAGGAGCGAGCGAGCAGTTCTTC
TRBJ2-7,TRBV5-1,TRBD2,NA,CASSPVRGSGGGEQYF,TGCGCCAGCAGCCCCGTGAGAGGTAGCGGGGGTGGCGAGCAGTACTTC
TRBJ2-2,TRBV30,TRBD1,NA,CAWRGQGNTGELFF,TGTGCCTGGAGGGGACAGGGGAACACCGGGGAGCTGTTTTTT
TRBJ1-1,TRBV7-2,TRBD1,once,CASSLRGQVWAFF,TGTGCCAGCAGCTTAAGGGGGCAGGTTTGGGCTTTCTTT
TRBJ1-2,TRBV4-3,NA,NA,CASSQAAGYYGYTF,TGCGCCAGCAGCCAAGCCGCCGGTTACTACGGCTACACCTTC
TRBJ2-7,TRBV5-1,TRBD2,NA,CASSPGGASGSYEQYF,TGCGCCAGCAGCCCGGGGGGGGCTAGCGGAAGTTACGAGCAGTACTTC
TRBJ1-4,TRBV7-2,TRBD1,NA,CASSPEWTGAYPNEKLFF,TGTGCCAGCAGCCCGGAATGGACAGGGGCCTACCCTAATGAAAAACTGTTTTTT
TRBJ2-2,TRBV29-1,TRBD2,NA,CSVEAPSGGGELFF,TGCAGCGTTGAAGCCCCTAGCGGGGGCGGGGAGCTGTTTTTT
TRBJ2-7,TRBV5-1,NA,NA,CASSSELALSYEQYF,TGCGCCAGCAGCTCTGAACTAGCTCTGTCCTACGAGCAGTACTTC
TRBJ1-2,TRBV18,NA,NA,CASSPNSNYGYTF,TGTGCCAGCTCACCGAACAGTAACTATGGCTACACCTTC
TRBJ1-1,TRBV18,TRBD1,few,CASSRGQGMGNTEAFF,TGTGCCAGCTCACGGGGACAGGGGATGGGAAACACTGAAGCTTTCTTT
TRBJ2-7,TRBV13,NA,NA,CASSPPTGKYEQYF,TGTGCCAGCAGCCCACCGACAGGAAAGTACGAGCAGTACTTC
TRBJ1-5,TRBV18,TRBD1,few,CASSVDRAKEGNQPQHF,TGTGCCAGCTCCGTCGACAGGGCGAAGGAGGGCAATCAGCCCCAGCATTTT
TRBJ1-2,TRBV6-1,NA,few,CASSEGWGGSGYTF,TGTGCCAGCAGTGAAGGCTGGGGGGGGAGCGGCTACACCTTC
TRBJ1-2,TRBV2,NA,NA,CASSEARRTMYGYTF,TGTGCCAGCAGTGAAGCCAGAAGGACAATGTATGGCTACACCTTC
TRBJ1-2,TRBV7-9,NA,NA,CASSSTGYYGYTF,TGTGCCAGCAGCAGTACAGGGTACTATGGCTACACCTTC
TRBJ2-5,TRBV9,TRBD2,once,CASSGSGVGQETQYF,TGTGCCAGCAGCGGTAGCGGGGTTGGGCAAGAGACCCAGTACTTC
TRBJ2-7,TRBV5-5,TRBD1,once,CASSSDRGFYEQYF,TGTGCCAGCAGCTCGGACAGGGGTTTCTACGAGCAGTACTTC